Listed below are T cell receptor beta chains from one sample, sequenced in a study of shared clonotypes between healthy human individuals. Using immunoSEQ multiplex PCR, the repertoire was profiled, and TCRdb retains in-frame clones only, with some absent. The sample records approximately 2,000,000 clones, 92% being singletons. What was sequenced was naive CD4+ T cells from PBMCs. The receptors stem from a man younger than 30 in good health. Some clones in this sample may be carry-over from other donors' samples. CDR3s include the opening cysteine and the closing phenylalanine or tryptophan. The order of the fields is J gene, V gene, D gene, clone size, CDR3 DNA, CDR3 protein. D genes are given only for firm matches. Size values are once, few and many counts, or a class for expanded clones, and some rows have none.

j_call: TRBJ1-2; v_call: TRBV7-2; d_call: TRBD1; clone_size: NA; cdr3_nt: TGTGCCAGCAGCCCGAAGACAGGGAACTATGGCTACACCTTC; cdr3_aa: CASSPKTGNYGYTF
j_call: TRBJ1-5; v_call: TRBV18; d_call: NA; clone_size: NA; cdr3_nt: TGTGCCAGCTCACCACCGGGAGGTCAGCCCCAGCATTTT; cdr3_aa: CASSPPGGQPQHF
j_call: TRBJ1-2; v_call: TRBV28; d_call: TRBD1; clone_size: NA; cdr3_nt: TGTGCCAGCAGTCCCCAGACAGGGATCAAGCGTGGCTACACCTTC; cdr3_aa: CASSPQTGIKRGYTF
j_call: TRBJ1-4; v_call: TRBV6-1; d_call: NA; clone_size: NA; cdr3_nt: TGTGCCAGCAGTGGATTCTTTGGGGAAAAACTGTTTTTT; cdr3_aa: CASSGFFGEKLFF
j_call: TRBJ2-6; v_call: TRBV11-2; d_call: NA; clone_size: NA; cdr3_nt: TGTGCCAGCAGCCTCCGGGAGTCAGGGGCCAACGTCCTGACTTTC; cdr3_aa: CASSLRESGANVLTF
j_call: TRBJ1-1; v_call: TRBV9; d_call: NA; clone_size: NA; cdr3_nt: TGTGCCAGCAGCCCCGGGAACTTGAACACTGAAGCTTTCTTT; cdr3_aa: CASSPGNLNTEAFF
j_call: TRBJ2-2; v_call: TRBV5-4; d_call: TRBD1; clone_size: NA; cdr3_nt: TGTGCCAGCAGCCCGTGGACAGGGGGCACCGGGGAGCTGTTTTTT; cdr3_aa: CASSPWTGGTGELFF
j_call: TRBJ1-1; v_call: TRBV6-5; d_call: NA; clone_size: NA; cdr3_nt: TGTGCCAGCAGCTACGGAGGCAGGGTGAACACTGAAGCTTTCTTT; cdr3_aa: CASSYGGRVNTEAFF
j_call: TRBJ2-4; v_call: TRBV7-2; d_call: TRBD2; clone_size: NA; cdr3_nt: TGTGCCAGCAGCCCCTTTAGCGGGAGAGTCAAAAACATTCAGTACTTC; cdr3_aa: CASSPFSGRVKNIQYF
j_call: TRBJ2-7; v_call: TRBV28; d_call: NA; clone_size: NA; cdr3_nt: TGTGCCAGCAGTCCCCTCCGGGACGGCACCTACGAGCAGTACTTC; cdr3_aa: CASSPLRDGTYEQYF
j_call: TRBJ1-1; v_call: TRBV7-9; d_call: NA; clone_size: NA; cdr3_nt: TGTGCCAGCAGCTTAGAATGGGGAGATGAAGCTTTCTTT; cdr3_aa: CASSLEWGDEAFF
j_call: TRBJ2-5; v_call: TRBV15; d_call: NA; clone_size: NA; cdr3_nt: TGTGCCACCAGCATTACCCGGACATTCCAAGAGACCCAGTACTTC; cdr3_aa: CATSITRTFQETQYF
j_call: TRBJ1-2; v_call: TRBV27; d_call: TRBD1; clone_size: once; cdr3_nt: TGTGCCAGCAGTCCAGACAGGGGGCGCGTCCCTAACTATGGCTACACCTTC; cdr3_aa: CASSPDRGRVPNYGYTF
j_call: TRBJ1-1; v_call: TRBV9; d_call: TRBD1; clone_size: NA; cdr3_nt: TGTGCCAGCAGCGCGGAGGGGGCGTTGTATACTGAAGCTTTCTTT; cdr3_aa: CASSAEGALYTEAFF
j_call: TRBJ2-3; v_call: TRBV6-5; d_call: TRBD2; clone_size: NA; cdr3_nt: TGTGCCAGCAGTTACGGAGCGTCTAGCGGGACAGATACGCAGTATTTT; cdr3_aa: CASSYGASSGTDTQYF
j_call: TRBJ2-5; v_call: TRBV7-9; d_call: TRBD1; clone_size: NA; cdr3_nt: TGTGCCAGCAGCTTAGCCCCAGGGGGCTGGGAGACCCAGTACTTC; cdr3_aa: CASSLAPGGWETQYF
j_call: TRBJ1-4; v_call: TRBV15; d_call: NA; clone_size: NA; cdr3_nt: TGTGCCACCAGCAGAGATGTGAAGATGGGGAAACTGTTTTTT; cdr3_aa: CATSRDVKMGKLFF
j_call: TRBJ2-3; v_call: TRBV7-9; d_call: NA; clone_size: NA; cdr3_nt: TGTGCCAGCAGCGCATTAGGAACCCCGAGCACAGATACGCAGTATTTT; cdr3_aa: CASSALGTPSTDTQYF
j_call: TRBJ2-7; v_call: TRBV27; d_call: NA; clone_size: NA; cdr3_nt: TGTGCCAGCAGTTTAGATGCATTCTTGGAGCAGTACTTC; cdr3_aa: CASSLDAFLEQYF
j_call: TRBJ1-2; v_call: TRBV5-4; d_call: NA; clone_size: once; cdr3_nt: TGTGCCAGCAGCTCACCTAACTATGGCTACACCTTC; cdr3_aa: CASSSPNYGYTF
j_call: TRBJ1-4; v_call: TRBV5-1; d_call: NA; clone_size: NA; cdr3_nt: TGCGCCAGCAGCTCCAAATTAGGGTCTGTCGAAAAACTGTTTTTT; cdr3_aa: CASSSKLGSVEKLFF
j_call: TRBJ2-7; v_call: TRBV28; d_call: TRBD1; clone_size: NA; cdr3_nt: TGTGCCAGCAAGGGGCTAGGGACAGGACACTCCTACGAGCAGTACTTC; cdr3_aa: CASKGLGTGHSYEQYF
j_call: TRBJ1-2; v_call: TRBV28; d_call: NA; clone_size: few; cdr3_nt: TGTGCCAGCAGCAACAATGAGGGAGATGGCTACACCTTC; cdr3_aa: CASSNNEGDGYTF
j_call: TRBJ2-5; v_call: TRBV12-5; d_call: NA; clone_size: NA; cdr3_nt: TGTGCTAGTGGTTTGGGAGACACCCAAGAGACCCAGTACTTC; cdr3_aa: CASGLGDTQETQYF
j_call: TRBJ2-7; v_call: TRBV5-1; d_call: TRBD1; clone_size: NA; cdr3_nt: TGCGCCAGCAGGTTGGCGGGACAGGGGACCTACGAGCAGTACTTC; cdr3_aa: CASRLAGQGTYEQYF
j_call: TRBJ1-5; v_call: TRBV2; d_call: NA; clone_size: NA; cdr3_nt: TGTGCCAGCAGTCAACCGTTCGACAGGACCATAGGGAATCAGCCCCAGCATTTT; cdr3_aa: CASSQPFDRTIGNQPQHF
j_call: TRBJ1-1; v_call: TRBV4-3; d_call: NA; clone_size: NA; cdr3_nt: TGCGCCAGCAGCCAAGATTATAAGGGTTCTTCTTTCATGAACACTGAAGCTTTCTTT; cdr3_aa: CASSQDYKGSSFMNTEAFF
j_call: TRBJ2-1; v_call: TRBV19; d_call: NA; clone_size: NA; cdr3_nt: TGTGCCAGTACCTCACGGTCAGGCAGGGAATACAATGAGCAGTTCTTC; cdr3_aa: CASTSRSGREYNEQFF
j_call: TRBJ1-2; v_call: TRBV29-1; d_call: NA; clone_size: NA; cdr3_nt: TGCAGCGTTGATAACCTGGCTGGCGGCTACACCTTC; cdr3_aa: CSVDNLAGGYTF
j_call: TRBJ1-2; v_call: TRBV11-2; d_call: NA; clone_size: NA; cdr3_nt: TGTGCCAGCAGCTTTTCGGGCTCGGTTGGCTACACCTTC; cdr3_aa: CASSFSGSVGYTF
j_call: TRBJ2-7; v_call: TRBV28; d_call: NA; clone_size: NA; cdr3_nt: TGTGCCAGCACCACTCGGGGAACACGGCGACCCTACGAGCAGTACTTC; cdr3_aa: CASTTRGTRRPYEQYF
j_call: TRBJ2-1; v_call: TRBV7-3; d_call: TRBD2; clone_size: NA; cdr3_nt: TGTGCCAGCAGCTCCAGCGGGGGGTCCTACAATGAGCAGTTCTTC; cdr3_aa: CASSSSGGSYNEQFF
j_call: TRBJ2-5; v_call: TRBV7-9; d_call: TRBD1; clone_size: NA; cdr3_nt: TGTGCCAGCAGCCTCGGACAGGGTCTATTAGAGACCCAGTACTTC; cdr3_aa: CASSLGQGLLETQYF
j_call: TRBJ2-3; v_call: TRBV5-6; d_call: TRBD2; clone_size: NA; cdr3_nt: TGTGCCAGCAGCTTAGGGACTAGCGGGGGAGGCACAGATACGCAGTATTTT; cdr3_aa: CASSLGTSGGGTDTQYF
j_call: TRBJ2-3; v_call: TRBV28; d_call: TRBD2; clone_size: NA; cdr3_nt: TGTGCCAGCAGTTTCGGACGGGGGGGCACAGATACGCAGTATTTT; cdr3_aa: CASSFGRGGTDTQYF
j_call: TRBJ1-1; v_call: TRBV12-5; d_call: TRBD1; clone_size: NA; cdr3_nt: TGTGCTAGTGGTTCCCGGACAGGGGGCACTGAAGCTTTCTTT; cdr3_aa: CASGSRTGGTEAFF